Listed below are T cell receptor beta chains from one sample, sequenced in a study of blood T cell repertoires in COVID-19. Here immunoSEQ multiplex PCR was the method, and the copy in TCRdb shows in-frame clones only, minus some. The table records about 200,000 clones, approximately 86% of them present only once. The source material was PBMCs or T cells enriched from blood (not recorded which). These receptors all stem from a woman aged 55-70 years with acute COVID-19. CDR3s include the opening cysteine and the closing phenylalanine or tryptophan. The D gene is left open where the match is weak. Size tells how often a clone was seen (once, few, many) or the class of an expanded clone, and some rows leave it out.

V gene	J gene	D gene	clone size	CDR3 protein	CDR3 DNA
TRBV19	TRBJ1-2	-	-	CASRKGSSYSYGYTF	TGTGCCAGTAGGAAGGGGTCCTCCTATTCCTATGGCTACACCTTC
TRBV11-2	TRBJ1-1	-	-	CASSPFRTETNTEAFF	TGTGCCAGCAGCCCATTTCGGACAGAGACGAACACTGAAGCTTTCTTT
TRBV18	TRBJ2-5	-	-	CASSPRTEETQYF	TGTGCCAGCTCACCACGGACAGAAGAGACCCAGTACTTC
TRBV7-6	TRBJ2-1	TRBD2	-	CASSSTSGAYNEQFF	TGTGCCAGCAGCTCAACTAGCGGGGCCTACAATGAGCAGTTCTTC
TRBV7-9	TRBJ1-2	TRBD1	-	CASTLTGSNYGYTF	TGTGCCAGCACCCTGACAGGGAGTAACTATGGCTACACCTTC
TRBV9	TRBJ1-6	-	-	CASSVEAGDNSPLHF	TGTGCCAGCAGCGTAGAGGCAGGGGATAATTCACCCCTCCACTTT
TRBV7-2	TRBJ1-2	TRBD1	-	CASSPDRVSAARGYTF	TGTGCCAGCAGCCCAGACAGGGTGTCCGCTGCGAGGGGCTACACCTTC
TRBV7-2	TRBJ2-5	TRBD2	-	CASSPGTSGGPGSQYF	TGTGCCAGCAGCCCAGGGACTAGCGGGGGCCCAGGGTCCCAGTACTTC
TRBV6-6	TRBJ1-2	TRBD1	-	CASSSMDRAFYGYTF	TGTGCCAGCAGTTCAATGGACAGGGCCTTCTATGGCTACACCTTC
TRBV10-3	TRBJ1-1	TRBD1	-	CAISESDRATEAFF	TGTGCCATCAGTGAGAGTGACAGGGCCACTGAAGCTTTCTTT
TRBV19	TRBJ1-6	TRBD1	-	CASTHLPGTASRGKGSPLHF	TGTGCCAGTACTCACCTACCAGGGACAGCCTCGCGTGGGAAAGGTTCACCCCTCCACTTT
TRBV7-2	TRBJ2-1	-	-	CASSPRGGGGENNEQFF	TGTGCCAGCAGCCCTAGGGGAGGCGGGGGCGAGAACAATGAGCAGTTCTTC
TRBV5-6	TRBJ2-1	TRBD2	-	CASSFPRLAETYNEQFF	TGTGCCAGCAGCTTCCCTCGACTAGCGGAAACCTACAATGAGCAGTTCTTC
TRBV7-7	TRBJ2-3	TRBD2	once	CASSLRGGGGPDTQYF	TGTGCCAGCAGCCTTCGAGGCGGGGGAGGTCCAGATACGCAGTATTTT
TRBV6-5	TRBJ1-1	TRBD1	-	CASKVDRDGFEAFF	TGTGCCAGCAAGGTAGACAGGGATGGATTTGAAGCTTTCTTT
TRBV19	TRBJ1-1	-	-	CASSPRGGDTEAFF	TGTGCCAGTAGTCCACGCGGGGGAGATACTGAAGCTTTCTTT
TRBV6-5	TRBJ2-7	-	-	CASSYSLTGNAYEQYF	TGTGCCAGCAGTTACTCGCTCACAGGGAACGCCTACGAGCAGTACTTC
TRBV7-2	TRBJ1-6	-	-	CASSLDGVSPLHF	TGTGCCAGCAGCTTAGACGGGGTGTCACCCCTCCACTTT
TRBV3-1/TRBV3-2	TRBJ2-4	TRBD2	-	CASSHGLALAKNIQYF	TGTGCCAGCAGCCACGGACTAGCACTAGCCAAAAACATTCAGTACTTC
TRBV4-2	TRBJ2-7	TRBD2	once	CASSQDLPPSGLSYEQYF	TGTGCCAGCAGCCAAGACCTGCCCCCTAGCGGGCTCTCCTACGAGCAGTACTTC
TRBV19	TRBJ2-2	TRBD1	-	CASSWDRGGVGELFF	TGTGCCAGTAGTTGGGACAGGGGGGGAGTCGGGGAGCTGTTTTTT
TRBV24-1	TRBJ2-7	-	few	CATSDPPTGEQYF	TGTGCCACCAGTGACCCACCGACGGGCGAGCAGTACTTC
TRBV9	TRBJ1-3	-	once	CASSVFANSGNTIYF	TGTGCCAGCAGCGTTTTTGCGAACTCTGGAAACACCATATATTTT
TRBV11-2	TRBJ1-1	TRBD1	-	CASSLLRQGDTEAFF	TGTGCCAGCAGCTTATTAAGACAGGGGGACACTGAAGCTTTCTTT
TRBV9	TRBJ2-1	TRBD2	-	CASSSGLAGVVAEQFF	TGTGCCAGCAGCTCGGGACTAGCGGGAGTGGTAGCTGAGCAGTTCTTC
TRBV12-3/TRBV12-4	TRBJ1-5	-	-	CASSPQVGQPQHF	TGTGCCAGCAGTCCCCAGGTGGGTCAGCCCCAGCATTTT
TRBV6-2/TRBV6-3	TRBJ2-3	-	-	CASSWRGTDTQYF	TGTGCCAGCAGTTGGCGGGGCACAGATACGCAGTATTTT
TRBV28	TRBJ2-6	TRBD2	-	CASRQRGGVVLSGANVLTF	TGTGCCAGCAGGCAGAGGGGAGGGGTAGTCCTCTCTGGGGCCAACGTCCTGACTTTC
TRBV9	TRBJ1-2	-	-	CASTAQGYGYTF	TGTGCCAGCACCGCACAGGGTTACGGCTACACCTTC
TRBV9	TRBJ1-3	-	many	CASSPQMGDSGNTIYF	TGTGCCAGCAGCCCCCAGATGGGAGACTCTGGAAACACCATATATTTT
TRBV7-9	TRBJ1-1	-	-	CASSLEGHLNTEAFF	TGTGCCAGCAGCTTAGAGGGACACCTGAACACTGAAGCTTTCTTT
TRBV20-1	TRBJ2-5	-	-	CSASKKVAFETQYF	TGCAGTGCCAGTAAAAAAGTTGCGTTCGAGACCCAGTACTTC
TRBV28	TRBJ2-3	-	few	CASSWGGDTQYF	TGTGCCAGCTCTTGGGGAGGAGATACGCAGTATTTT
TRBV9	TRBJ2-3	-	-	CASSVNKERTSTDTQYF	TGTGCCAGCAGCGTAAATAAGGAGCGGACTAGCACAGATACGCAGTATTTT
TRBV7-2	TRBJ1-5	-	-	CASSLAYRANQPQHF	TGTGCCAGCAGCTTAGCGTACAGGGCCAATCAGCCCCAGCATTTT
TRBV18	TRBJ2-1	TRBD1	-	CASAPGQGNNEQFF	TGTGCCAGTGCACCGGGACAGGGGAACAATGAGCAGTTCTTC
TRBV29-1	TRBJ1-1	-	-	CSVPRGIQGSVSAFF	TGCAGCGTCCCTAGGGGAATTCAGGGGAGCGTTTCGGCTTTCTTT
TRBV13	TRBJ2-1	-	-	CASSAVASYNEQFF	TGTGCCAGCAGCGCGGTCGCGTCCTACAATGAGCAGTTCTTC
TRBV5-1	TRBJ2-5	TRBD1	-	CASSEDRVETQYF	TGCGCCAGCAGCGAAGACAGGGTGGAGACCCAGTACTTC
TRBV4-1	TRBJ2-5	-	-	CASSDKAHETQYF	TGCGCCAGCAGCGACAAAGCCCATGAGACCCAGTACTTC
TRBV5-6	TRBJ1-3	-	-	CASSLQASGGTIYF	TGTGCCAGCAGCTTGCAGGCCTCCGGTGGCACCATATATTTT
TRBV6-5	TRBJ1-6	-	-	CASSSQVDNSPLHF	TGTGCCAGCAGTTCACAGGTGGATAATTCACCCCTCCACTTT
TRBV5-1	TRBJ1-2	TRBD1	-	CASSPGDRGLYGYTF	TGCGCCAGCAGCCCCGGAGACAGGGGGCTCTATGGCTACACCTTC
TRBV5-1	TRBJ1-1	TRBD1	few	CASSLSGQAEAEAFF	TGCGCCAGCAGCTTGAGTGGACAGGCAGAGGCTGAAGCTTTCTTT
TRBV19	TRBJ2-1	TRBD2	-	CASSIPGTSGHNEQFF	TGTGCCAGTAGTATCCCCGGGACTAGCGGCCACAATGAGCAGTTCTTC
TRBV7-2	TRBJ2-7	-	-	CASSGDSAYEQYF	TGTGCCAGCAGCGGTGACAGCGCCTACGAGCAGTACTTC
TRBV19	TRBJ1-4	TRBD1	-	CASKNPGQEYEKLFF	TGTGCCAGTAAAAACCCGGGACAGGAGTATGAAAAACTGTTTTTT
TRBV11-2	TRBJ1-3	-	-	CASSFRPTGAGNTIYF	TGTGCCAGCAGCTTTAGACCCACAGGAGCTGGAAACACCATATATTTT
TRBV28	TRBJ2-7	-	-	CASSLRQVLYEQYF	TGTGCCAGCAGTTTAAGACAGGTTCTCTACGAGCAGTACTTC
TRBV5-4	TRBJ2-7	TRBD2	-	CASSLTSGIEYEQYF	TGTGCCAGCAGCTTGACTAGCGGGATCGAATACGAGCAGTACTTC
TRBV10-3	TRBJ1-2	-	-	CAISEEDSTTYTF	TGTGCCATCAGTGAGGAGGACAGTACAACCTACACCTTC
TRBV4-1	TRBJ1-2	-	-	CASSQEVQGDGYTF	TGCGCCAGCAGCCAAGAGGTGCAGGGCGATGGCTACACCTTC
TRBV7-9	TRBJ1-5	TRBD1	-	CASSLGTGDYSNQPQHF	TGTGCCAGCAGCCTCGGGACAGGCGATTATAGCAATCAGCCCCAGCATTTT
TRBV12-3/TRBV12-4	TRBJ2-7	-	-	CASRSTGTYEQYF	TGTGCCAGCAGATCTACAGGTACCTACGAGCAGTACTTC